A single sample gave rise to the 2 T cell receptor beta chains below, sequenced in a study of OX40 agonist ivuxolimab in advanced cancers. The table came from immunoSEQ multiplex PCR; TCRdb's copy has only in-frame clones and leaves some out. Among roughly 150,000 clones listed, approximately 94% were seen once. The material sequenced was CD4+ or CD8+ T cells sorted from blood, taken in a trial of the OX40 agonist ivuxolimab. These receptors were collected from an adult with an advanced solid tumor such as melanoma, head and neck, liver or kidney cancer.

The rearrangement links TRBV28 to TRBJ1-3, with 10 bases fitting TRBD1. Germline CDR1 and CDR2: MDHEN and SYDVKM. V trimming: 4 bases; J trimming: 1 base; junction bases outside the gene matches: 13. The CDR3 loop spans 19 amino acids. In DNA, the CDR3 is TGTGCCAGCAGTTCTCCCGGGACAGGGGATAAGAGATCTGGAAACACCATATATTTT. Translating it yields CASSSPGTGDKRSGNTIYF.

V usage is TRBV5-1 and J usage is TRBJ1-2; 11 positions agree with TRBD1. CDR1 and CDR2 from the germline V gene are SGHRS and YFSETQ. The junction had 5 bases not matched to a gene; V was cut back by 0 bases and J by 1 base. The CDR3 covers 17 residues. As DNA, the CDR3 is TGCGCCAGCAGCTTGGCCCCGGGACAGGGGGATAACTATGGCTACACCTTC. This sequence encodes CASSLAPGQGDNYGYTF.